This is a list of T cell receptor beta chains from one sample in a study of technical replicates of blood from a handful of donors. Clones were sequenced by immunoSEQ multiplex PCR, and TCRdb holds only the in-frame ones, with some missing. The sample lists roughly 51,000 clones, about 94% occurring once. The material sequenced was PBMCs. The receptor source for this set is a human donor in good health. Some clones in this sample may be carry-over from other donors' samples. CDR3s include the opening cysteine and the closing phenylalanine or tryptophan. The D gene is left open where the match is weak.

>-|TRBJ1-3|TRBV2
CASLADSGNTIYF
>TRBD1|TRBJ2-7|TRBV11-2
CASSLRELRQGSSYEQYF
>TRBD2|TRBJ2-1|TRBV7-3
CASRLTSGGYNEQFF
>-|TRBJ2-3|TRBV6-5
CASSAPGADTQYF
>TRBD2|TRBJ2-5|TRBV7-6
CASSLLGASGREETQYF
>TRBD2|TRBJ2-3|TRBV6-4
CASSRNAGGADTQYF
>-|TRBJ2-7|TRBV9
CASSVTYEQYF
>TRBD1|TRBJ1-3|TRBV5-3
CARSQGQGSGNTIYF
>-|TRBJ1-1|TRBV7-2
CASSSGKGHTEAFF
>-|TRBJ1-2|TRBV6-5
CASSYVGGTGYGYTF
>TRBD2|TRBJ2-5|TRBV30
CAWSPSGTHGETQYF
>-|TRBJ1-4|TRBV2
CASSAFADTNEKLFF
>-|TRBJ1-2|TRBV29-1
CSVKSGVYGYTF
>TRBD1|TRBJ1-3|TRBV30
CAWSGRTGFGNTIYF
>-|TRBJ1-6|TRBV13
CASRRRTADSPLHF
>-|TRBJ2-7|TRBV10-3
CAISESKPVSYEQYF
>-|TRBJ2-5|TRBV2
CASRRTDGKTQYF
>-|TRBJ1-6|TRBV14
CASSQITGTKDSPLHF
>-|TRBJ1-1|TRBV7-6
CASSRGGDTEAFF
>-|TRBJ2-7|TRBV7-2
CASSFTGTPYEQYF
>-|TRBJ2-7|TRBV5-4
CASSISPGRSYEQYF
>-|TRBJ1-6|TRBV7-9
CASSVRGGGSNSPLHF
>TRBD1|TRBJ1-6|TRBV4-2
CASSLRQGAYNSPLHF
>TRBD2|TRBJ2-5|TRBV7-2
CASSFDGTSGQETQYF
>-|TRBJ2-1|TRBV13
CASSRTGYNEQFF
>-|TRBJ2-5|TRBV9
CASSVGGGWETQYF
>TRBD2|TRBJ2-5|TRBV7-2
CASSLLAGEFGTQYF
>TRBD1|TRBJ2-7|TRBV7-2
CASSLDGQGLYEQYF
>-|TRBJ1-5|TRBV2
CASSEGSSNQPQHF
>-|TRBJ1-6|TRBV7-9
CASKQGSSYNSPLHF
>-|TRBJ1-5|TRBV19
CASIPPRPRECNQPQHF
>TRBD2|TRBJ2-3|TRBV5-1
CASNIAGGQLDTQYF
>-|TRBJ1-1|TRBV7-9
CASSLVSGVDTEAFF
>TRBD1|TRBJ2-2|TRBV5-7
CARNAGGTGELFF
>-|TRBJ1-1|TRBV15
CATSRDGQGTEAFF
>TRBD1|TRBJ1-1|TRBV6-5
CASSSPRTGKGTEAFF
>TRBD1|TRBJ1-4|TRBV7-9
CASSYDREGEKLFF